Listed below are T cell receptor beta chains from one sample, sequenced in a study of blood T cell repertoires in COVID-19. Some clones are missing from TCRdb's copy, which holds only in-frame ones; the method was immunoSEQ multiplex PCR. Among some 87,000 clones listed, around 86% were seen once. Sequencing input: peripheral blood. All receptors come from a woman in her 70s with acute or convalescent COVID-19. The CDR3 runs from the conserved cysteine through the conserved F or W. The D gene is left open where the match is weak. Rows give clone size only sometimes, using once, few, many, or a class for an expanded clone.

j_call clone_size d_call v_call cdr3_aa cdr3_nt
TRBJ1-1 NA NA TRBV19 CASSPTGITEAFF TGTGCCAGTAGTCCTACAGGGATAACTGAAGCTTTCTTT
TRBJ2-7 NA TRBD2 TRBV28 CASSPRRSGTYEQYF TGTGCCAGCAGCCCCCGACGTAGCGGGACCTACGAGCAGTACTTC
TRBJ1-2 NA TRBD1 TRBV11-3 CASSLDLRTGNGYTF TGTGCCAGCAGCTTAGATCTAAGGACAGGGAACGGCTACACCTTC
TRBJ1-4 NA NA TRBV9 CASSSRDANEKLFF TGTGCCAGCAGCTCCAGGGATGCTAATGAAAAACTGTTTTTT
TRBJ2-2 NA NA TRBV5-1 CASSLGQGLYTGELFF TGCGCCAGCAGCTTGGGTCAGGGGCTTTACACCGGGGAGCTGTTTTTT
TRBJ2-7 NA NA TRBV10-1 CASSESKSGSYEQYF TGCGCCAGCAGTGAGTCAAAAAGCGGCTCCTACGAGCAGTACTTC
TRBJ1-5 once TRBD1 TRBV5-6 CASSDGQGTQPQHF TGTGCCAGCAGCGACGGACAGGGGACTCAGCCCCAGCATTTT
TRBJ1-1 NA NA TRBV7-9 CASRAGPEAFF TGTGCCAGCAGGGCGGGCCCTGAAGCTTTCTTT
TRBJ2-6 NA NA TRBV30 CAWQVSGANVLTF TGTGCCTGGCAGGTCTCTGGGGCCAACGTCCTGACTTTC
TRBJ1-1 NA TRBD1 TRBV5-6 CASSVWDRVFTEAFF TGTGCCAGCAGCGTATGGGACAGGGTATTCACTGAAGCTTTCTTT
TRBJ1-5 once TRBD1 TRBV19 CASIARTGGRDQPQHF TGTGCCAGTATCGCCCGGACAGGGGGCCGGGATCAGCCCCAGCATTTT
TRBJ2-1 NA NA TRBV12-3/TRBV12-4 CASSFKVAGGNFF NA
TRBJ1-5 NA TRBD1 TRBV6-1 CASGQGRSQPQHF TGTGCCAGCGGACAGGGGAGATCTCAGCCCCAGCATTTT
TRBJ2-3 NA NA TRBV7-9 CASSLFLWRDGTDTQYF TGTGCCAGCAGCTTATTTCTCTGGCGGGATGGCACAGATACGCAGTATTTT
TRBJ1-3 NA TRBD1 TRBV11-2 CASSWTGPAGNTIYF TGTGCCAGCAGCTGGACAGGGCCGGCTGGAAACACCATATATTTT
TRBJ2-3 NA TRBD1 TRBV5-1 CASSLDRGPTDTQYF TGCGCCAGCAGCTTGGACAGGGGACCGACAGATACGCAGTATTTT